The rows below give T cell receptor beta chains drawn from one sample of a study of blood T cell repertoires in COVID-19. Using immunoSEQ multiplex PCR, the repertoire was profiled, and TCRdb retains in-frame clones only, with some absent. The table records about 380,000 clones, 70% to 90% of them present only once. Source material: PBMCs or T cells enriched from blood (not recorded which). The receptors originated from a woman aged 18 to 35 who had recovered from COVID-19. Each CDR3 is given with its conserved first and last residue. Each record gives: clone size, V gene, J gene, D gene, CDR3 protein, CDR3 DNA. The D gene is left open where the match is weak. Clone size, where shown, is once, few, many, or a class for clones that have expanded.

NA	TRBV20-1	TRBJ2-7	NA	CSASRGALPYEQYF	TGCAGTGCTAGTCGGGGGGCCTTACCCTACGAGCAGTACTTC
NA	TRBV18	TRBJ1-1	TRBD1	CASSPGTGGAAAFF	TGTGCCAGCTCACCAGGGACAGGGGGTGCTGCCGCTTTCTTT
NA	TRBV7-2	TRBJ1-4	TRBD1	CASSLATGVGEKLFF	TGTGCCAGCAGCTTAGCGACAGGGGTCGGAGAAAAACTGTTTTTT
NA	TRBV25-1	TRBJ1-1	TRBD1	CASRQTGVYNTEAFF	TGTGCCAGCAGACAAACAGGGGTTTATAACACTGAAGCTTTCTTT
NA	TRBV27	TRBJ1-1	TRBD1	CASSYSGTGGTEAFF	TGTGCCAGCAGTTACTCCGGGACAGGGGGCACTGAAGCTTTCTTT
NA	TRBV11-1	TRBJ2-7	TRBD1	CASSPRQGLTYEQYF	TGTGCCAGCAGCCCGAGACAGGGGCTTACCTACGAGCAGTACTTC
NA	TRBV6-5	TRBJ1-1	NA	CASIKNTEAFF	TGTGCCAGCATAAAGAACACTGAAGCTTTCTTT
NA	TRBV11-1	TRBJ2-7	TRBD1	CASKTGGSYEQYF	TGTGCCAGCAAGACAGGGGGGAGCTACGAGCAGTACTTC
NA	TRBV15	TRBJ1-4	NA	CATSREGTSNEKLFF	TGTGCCACCAGCAGAGAGGGGACTTCTAATGAAAAACTGTTTTTT
few	TRBV5-1	TRBJ1-4	TRBD1	CASSTGQGAMNEKLFF	TGCGCCAGCAGCACAGGACAGGGGGCAATGAATGAAAAACTGTTTTTT
NA	TRBV30	TRBJ1-5	NA	CAWSARVNQPQHF	TGTGCCTGGAGTGCCCGGGTGAATCAGCCCCAGCATTTT
NA	TRBV19	TRBJ2-2	NA	CASSIGVSGNTGELFF	TGTGCCAGTAGTATAGGTGTATCGGGGAACACCGGGGAGCTGTTTTTT
NA	TRBV15	TRBJ2-5	NA	CATSSLQETQYF	TGTGCCACCAGCAGCCTCCAAGAGACCCAGTACTTC
NA	TRBV5-1	TRBJ2-7	TRBD1	CASSRSGTGENEQYF	TGCGCCAGCAGCAGATCCGGGACAGGGGAGAACGAGCAGTACTTC
NA	TRBV6-2/TRBV6-3	TRBJ1-5	NA	CASSYLGARVNSNQPQHF	TGTGCCAGCAGTTACCTGGGCGCCAGAGTCAATAGCAATCAGCCCCAGCATTTT
NA	TRBV4-3	TRBJ1-2	NA	CASSPATFELGYGYTF	TGCGCCAGCAGCCCCGCCACCTTCGAACTAGGCTATGGCTACACCTTC
NA	TRBV5-6	TRBJ2-1	NA	CASSFDSLPQNEQFF	TGTGCCAGCAGCTTCGACTCGTTGCCCCAAAATGAGCAGTTCTTC
NA	TRBV19	TRBJ2-1	TRBD2	CASTASGGSGGPNEQFF	TGTGCCAGTACGGCTAGCGGGGGGTCAGGAGGGCCCAATGAGCAGTTCTTC
NA	TRBV5-8	TRBJ1-1	NA	CTSSLGVSGTEAFF	TGTACCAGCAGCTTGGGGGTGAGTGGGACTGAAGCCTTCTTT
NA	TRBV11-3	TRBJ2-5	NA	CASSFLRGRETQYF	TGTGCCAGCAGCTTTCTCAGGGGACGGGAGACCCAGTACTTC
few	TRBV7-2	TRBJ1-2	NA	CASREAGFAYGYTF	TGTGCCAGCAGGGAAGCAGGGTTCGCCTATGGCTACACCTTC
NA	TRBV10-3	TRBJ1-1	NA	CAISEGEPGAEAFF	TGTGCCATCAGTGAGGGGGAGCCGGGGGCTGAAGCTTTCTTT